The source of this T cell receptor beta chain is a study of blood T cell repertoires in COVID-19. Across the whole study: Samples of COVID-19 (acute and convalescent) were obtained from the United States, Italy and Spain.

The protocol was immunoSEQ multiplex PCR, while the TCRdb copy is restricted to in-frame clones and leaves out a portion. The sample lists over 150,000 clones, about 90% seen once, with around 6.5% in the top ten. Adults between roughly 18 and 90 years of age took part from 24 US areas. Per the germline V gene, CDR1 is SGHTA and CDR2 is FQGNSA. Unmatched junction bases numbered 4, after V lost 4 bases and J lost 5 bases. The CDR3 length is 14 residues. Sequenced: PBMCs or T cells enriched from blood (not recorded which). V and J are TRBV7-2 and TRBJ2-1; 8 nucleotides line up with TRBD1. The receptor was isolated from a woman in her fifties or sixties who had recovered from COVID-19. CDR3 in amino acids: CASSYNRGNNEQFF. CDR3 DNA sequence: TGTGCCAGCAGCTACAACAGGGGGAACAATGAGCAGTTCTTC.